The 9 T cell receptor beta chains given below trace back to one sample, sequenced in a study of T cell responses to AZD1222 COVID-19 vaccine. Clones were read by immunoSEQ multiplex PCR, and TCRdb kept only the in-frame ones, dropping some. The table records approximately 150,000 clones, about nine tenths of them present only once. Sequencing was performed on peripheral blood, taken on day 0 of AZD1222 vaccination. These receptors came from an adult in good health.

The rearrangement links TRBV2 to TRBJ2-7; D gene ambiguous. V was cut by 7 bases and J by 3 bases, with 19 bases left in between. CDR1 is SNHLY, CDR2 FYNNEI, per germline. The CDR3 covers 15 residues. The CDR3: CASISDTVGNYEQYF. The DNA for the CDR3 is TGTGCCAGCATATCCGACACGGTGGGGAACTACGAGCAGTACTTC.

The CDR3 spells CASSRREEHEPQHF. The CDR3 coding sequence is TGTGCCAGCTCACGCCGTGAGGAGCACGAGCCCCAGCATTTT. This rearrangement joins TRBV18 to TRBJ1-5; the D is unclear. The V gene lost 4 bases and the J gene lost 8 bases, with 15 bases spanning the gap. The CDR3 extends over 14 amino acids. CDR1 and CDR2 from the germline V gene are KGHSH and LQKENI.

The chain has TRBV28 and TRBJ1-4, with D uncertain. CDR3 length: 13 amino acids. V was cut by 4 bases and J by 3 bases, with 6 bases left in between. Germline V gene sequence: CDR1 MDHEN, CDR2 SYDVKM. The CDR3 loop reads CASSSGANEKLFF. The CDR3 nucleotides are TGTGCCAGCAGTTCCGGTGCTAATGAAAAACTGTTTTTT.

A word on this clone: Other DNA sequences of this sample code for an identical CDR3. In DNA, the CDR3 is TGTGCCAGCAGTTACTCGCCCTCTCAGCCCCAGCATTTT. Protein product: CASSYSPSQPQHF. This chain uses TRBV6-2 or TRBV6-3 with TRBJ1-5, with D uncertain. V was clipped by 0 bases and J by 6 bases, with 6 bases between them. This CDR3 has 13 amino acids. CDR1 and CDR2 (germline): MNHEY, SVGEGT.

CDR3 sequence (DNA): TGTGCCAGCAGTTTATCGAGAAGGGTCAGAGAACTGTTTTTT. It yields the protein CASSLSRRVRELFF. V usage is TRBV27 and J usage is TRBJ1-4, with D uncertain. The CDR3 spans 14 residues. The germline gives CDR1 MNHEY, CDR2 SMNVEV (reference sequence). Between the trimmed V and J ends, which lost 0 bases and 12 bases, there was a span of 14 bases.

The chain couples TRBV27 to TRBJ2-1, with 8 bases aligning to TRBD1. Germline loops: CDR1 MNHEY, CDR2 SMNVEV (reference sequence). The CDR3 runs to 18 residues. Trimming removed 7 bases from V and 6 bases from J; junction bases left unmatched: 20. The CDR3 is CASTIGVGQGRRVNEQFF. The CDR3 DNA reads as TGTGCCAGCACCATAGGAGTAGGACAGGGCCGACGGGTCAATGAGCAGTTCTTC.

The rearrangement links TRBV6-5 to TRBJ1-5; no clear D. The CDR3 is 14 residues long. Germline CDR1 and CDR2: MNHEY and SVGAGI. Deletions cut 0 bases from V and 8 bases from J, with 11 bases between. The CDR3 loop reads CASSYSVGVEPQHF. The CDR3 DNA is TGTGCCAGCAGTTACTCGGTTGGGGTCGAGCCCCAGCATTTT.

This chain links TRBV11-3 with TRBJ2-5, with D perhaps matching TRBD2 (5 bases). Deletions cut 4 bases from V and 7 bases from J, with 16 bases between. Germline values: CDR1 SGHNT, CDR2 YENEEA. The CDR3 totals 14 residues. The CDR3 DNA sequence: TGTGCCAGCAGCTCAGGAGCCGAGGCGGGGACCCAGTACTTC. This translates into CASSSGAEAGTQYF.

This clone has only one observation. The chain employs TRBV19 and TRBJ1-1; possibly TRBD1 for D (5 bases). The ends were cut back, 0 bases at V and 3 bases at J, with 11 bases in the middle. Germline assignment: CDR1 LNHDA and CDR2 SQIVND (reference sequence). CDR3 size: 15 residues. The CDR3: CASSIEAGWYTEAFF. CDR3 coding DNA: TGTGCCAGTAGTATAGAAGCAGGGTGGTACACTGAAGCTTTCTTT.